This entry lists 6 T cell receptor beta chains sequenced from one sample in a study of post-analysis software for immune sequencing data. Built from TCR beta cDNA, the libraries had unique molecular identifiers in them. TCRdb reprocessed the PCR reads via MiXCR and lists one record per CDR3 protein. The sample carries 400,000 to 500,000 distinct CDR3 sequences, about 40% recorded once. Study-wide results and limits: TRBV5-6, TRBV5-1 and TRBV20-1 belonged to a set of about 5 TRBV segments that were more frequent in patients than controls.

These receptors' targets are unknown. Sequencing was done on a sample of blood. The receptors come from a girl aged 2 to 10 with multiple sclerosis.

This clonotype was seen a handful of times. Here the CDR3 reads CASSQDLRTVSSYEQYF. The CDR3 region has the DNA TGCGCCAGCAGCCAAGATCTACGCACAGTAAGCTCCTACGAGCAGTACTTC. The chain carries TRBV4-3 and TRBJ2-7; no reliable D call. The CDR3 consists of 17 residues. Germline loops: CDR1 LGHNA, CDR2 YSLEER. Deletions cut 0 bases from V and 0 bases from J, with 15 bases between.

V and J are TRBV20-1 and TRBJ1-1; no clear D gene. The length of the CDR3 is 17 residues. The ends were cut back, 1 base at V and 3 bases at J, with 21 bases in the middle. CDR1 and CDR2 (germline): DFQATT, SNEGSKA (reference sequence). CDR3 loop: CSARALTDWVQDTEAFF. CDR3 nucleotides: TGCAGTGCTAGAGCCCTCACCGACTGGGTCCAGGACACTGAAGCTTTCTTT.

This clonotype has only a few counts. The V and J genes are TRBV7-9 and TRBJ2-7; 11 bases map to TRBD2. CDR3 size: 15 residues. Germline values: CDR1 SEHNR, CDR2 FQNEAQ (reference sequence). The V and J ends lost 3 bases and 2 bases, in that order; junction bases with no gene match: 3. The CDR3 reads CASSFTSGSPYEQYF. The DNA for the CDR3 is TGTGCCAGCAGCTTTACTAGCGGGAGTCCCTACGAGCAGTACTTC.

This clonotype was observed a few times. The rearrangement links TRBV2 to TRBJ2-7; 10 positions match TRBD1. Germline CDR1 SNHLY, CDR2 FYNNEI. This CDR3 has 13 residues. The V gene end was trimmed by 8 bases and the J gene end by 4 bases; junction bases not matched to a gene: 5. The DNA of the CDR3 is TGTGCCAGCGGCGGGACAGGGGTATACGAGCAGTACTTC. The encoded protein is CASGGTGVYEQYF.

The chain combines TRBV6-5 with TRBJ2-2; the D is unclear. In germline, CDR1 is MNHEY, CDR2 SVGAGI. The CDR3 has 15 amino acids. The V gene lost 2 bases and the J gene lost 0 bases, with 7 bases spanning the gap. CDR3 loop: CASSYSYTNTGELFF. In DNA, the CDR3 is TGTGCCAGCAGTTACAGCTATACGAACACCGGGGAGCTGTTTTTT.

The chain is built from TRBV5-1 and TRBJ2-1, with TRBD2 matching 13 bases. J gave up 6 bases and V 4 bases, and 7 bases lay outside the gene matches. The CDR3 runs to 16 residues. Germline loops: CDR1 SGHRS, CDR2 YFSETQ. The CDR3 DNA sequence: TGCGCCAGCAGCCCAAGGACTAGCGGGAGAACCAATGAGCAGTTCTTC. Its translation: CASSPRTSGRTNEQFF.